This TCR beta chain was sequenced during a study of T cell repertoires in cytomegalovirus infection. Study-level information: Public TCR beta signatures indicated both CMV infection and matching HLA type. General study findings and limits: Clonotypes of TCR beta that were HLA-C-restricted and CMV-specific dominated the ex vivo response. People with CMV and the relevant HLA were identified by cumulative public TCR beta family frequency.

Per germline, CDR1 MNHEY and CDR2 SVGAGI. V gave up 5 bases and J gave up 0 bases, with 16 bases separating them. This CDR3 comprises 16 residues. TCRdb reanalysed the reads using MiXCR and keeps one entry per CDR3 protein. The sample consists of about 180,000 distinct CDR3 sequences, about 15% of them appearing once. To note about this clonotype: The antigen is undetermined.

This chain uses TRBV6-5 with TRBJ1-1; no clear D gene. Sequenced input: PBMCs. The TCR was taken from a human donor in good health (CMV status not recorded). Some clones in this sample may be carry-over from other donors' samples. CDR3 loop: CASSGPIFGVNTEAFF. The CDR3 DNA reads as TGTGCCAGCAGTGGTCCGATATTTGGGGTGAACACTGAAGCTTTCTTT.